These 30 T cell receptor beta chains share one sample of origin, sequenced in a study of cytomegalovirus exposure and HLA in healthy donors. PCR involved 60 Vbeta and 13 Jbeta primers. TCRdb's table, derived via immunoSEQ multiplex PCR, lists solely in-frame clones and lacks some. The table lists about 140,000 clones, 80% to 85% of them singletons. The source material was PBMCs. The receptor source for this set is a male donor in good health and CMV-seropositive.

The chain recombines TRBV6-4 with TRBJ2-2; D is ambiguous. Germline lookup yields CDR1 MRHNA and CDR2 SNTAGT. V was shortened by 3 bases and J by 3 bases, with 8 bases between the two germline ends. The CDR3 has 14 amino acids. The CDR3 DNA reads as TGTGCCAGCAGTGATCGCCCAGACACCGGGGAGCTGTTTTTT. It specifies CASSDRPDTGELFF.

This rearrangement joins TRBV5-1 to TRBJ2-7, with D possibly matching TRBD2 (5 bases). Trimming took 0 bases from V and 6 from J, leaving 13 bases between them. Germline V CDR1 and CDR2: SGHRS, YFSETQ. The CDR3 contains 14 residues. The CDR3 spells CASSLEFRGSEQYF. The CDR3 DNA follows: TGCGCCAGCAGCTTGGAATTCCGGGGTTCCGAGCAGTACTTC.

This chain links TRBV5-1 with TRBJ2-2; 11 positions match TRBD2. Germline V lookup: CDR1 SGHRS, CDR2 YFSETQ. The J segment lost 2 bases and the V segment lost 7 bases, leaving 7 bases of the junction unmatched. This CDR3 spans 16 amino acids. The CDR3 region has the DNA TGCGCCAGCGGGCAACTAGCGGGGGTAAACACCGGGGAGCTGTTTTTT. Encoded protein: CASGQLAGVNTGELFF.

V usage is TRBV6-5 and J usage is TRBJ2-7; D might be TRBD2 (6 bases). This CDR3 region has 14 residues. Germline assignment: CDR1 MNHEY and CDR2 SVGAGI. Trimming shortened V by 5 bases and J by 0 bases, and 11 bases separated the two germline ends. The CDR3 sequence is CASSRETASYEQYF. For the CDR3, the DNA is TGTGCCAGCAGTCGGGAGACAGCCTCCTACGAGCAGTACTTC.

The genes are TRBV11-2 and TRBJ1-3; D is undetermined. The V end lost 3 bases, the J end lost 0 bases, and 6 bases lay between the germline ends. The CDR3 covers 14 residues. The V gene's germline CDR1 is SGHAT and CDR2 FQNNGV. The CDR3 sequence: CASSFYSSGNTIYF. CDR3 coding DNA: TGTGCCAGCAGCTTTTATAGCTCTGGAAACACCATATATTTT.

The genes are TRBV6-5 and TRBJ1-1; maybe TRBD1 (6 bases). Germline V gene sequence: CDR1 MNHEY, CDR2 SVGAGI. V was cut by 8 bases and J by 4 bases, with 17 bases left in between. The CDR3 sequence is 14 residues long. The DNA for the CDR3 is TGTGCCAGCCAAAAAAGGGGGATTATCACTGAAGCTTTCTTT. This translates into CASQKRGIITEAFF.

There are a few counts of this clone. The chain carries TRBV5-1 and TRBJ2-7, with unresolved D. This CDR3 has 13 residues. Deletions cut 4 bases from V and 2 bases from J, with 10 bases between. Germline V gene data show CDR1 as SGHRS and CDR2 as YFSETQ. The CDR3 DNA reads as TGCGCCAGCAGCCACCCGGGTCCCTACGAGCAGTACTTC. Protein sequence: CASSHPGPYEQYF.

The CDR3 here is CASSLRPGETQYF. CDR3 nucleotide sequence: TGTGCCAGCAGTTTAAGGCCGGGGGAGACCCAGTACTTC. The V and J genes are TRBV27 and TRBJ2-5, with TRBD2 as a possible D gene (5 bases). The length of the CDR3 is 13 residues. CDR1 and CDR2 from the germline V gene are MNHEY and SMNVEV (reference sequence). The V end was cut by 2 bases, the J end by 5 bases, with 9 bases between.

This chain joins TRBV7-2 and TRBJ2-1; 14 nucleotides align to TRBD2. The CDR3 is made up of 18 amino acids. From germline, CDR1 is SGHTA and CDR2 FQGNSA. Trimming cost V 0 bases and J 6 bases; bases outside gene matches: 7. The CDR3 spells CASSLARLAGGPRNEQFF. CDR3 sequence (DNA): TGTGCCAGCAGCTTAGCGAGACTAGCGGGAGGGCCCCGCAATGAGCAGTTCTTC.

This clone occurred many times. The chain combines TRBV10-2 with TRBJ2-7; 9 bases are a match to TRBD2. Trimming cost V 0 bases and J 5 bases; bases outside gene matches: 8. In germline, CDR1 is WSHSY, CDR2 SAAADI. This CDR3 has 16 amino acids. In DNA, the CDR3 is TGCGCCAGCAGTGAGTCGCGGGGGGGCTGGTTAAACGAGCAGTACTTC. It specifies CASSESRGGWLNEQYF.

This sequence joins TRBV7-9 and TRBJ2-3; 8 nucleotides line up with TRBD2. The CDR3 contains 14 residues. Unmatched junction bases numbered 6, after V lost 6 bases and J lost 4 bases. Germline V gene lookup returns CDR1 SEHNR and CDR2 FQNEAQ (reference sequence). CDR3 nucleotides: TGTGCCAGCAGTAGCGGGACCGGGGCAGATACGCAGTATTTT. Protein: CASSSGTGADTQYF.

The CDR3 DNA reads as TGTGCCAGCAGTCCCAGGGTCAGCACAGATACGCAGTATTTT. Its translation: CASSPRVSTDTQYF. The gene calls are TRBV6-1 and TRBJ2-3; TRBD1 might be the D (5 bases). The germline V gene encodes CDR1 MNHNS and CDR2 SASEGT. CDR3 length equals 14 residues. Between the trimmed V and J ends, which lost 5 bases and 0 bases, there was a span of 9 bases.

The chain links TRBV15 to TRBJ1-1; tentative D call: TRBD1 (6 bases). CDR3 size: 14 residues. Germline V CDR1 and CDR2: LNHNV, YYDKDF (reference sequence). Deletions cut 2 bases from V and 3 bases from J, with 10 bases between. CDR3 in amino acids: CATSRHREYTEAFF. The CDR3 DNA reads as TGTGCCACCAGCAGACACAGGGAGTACACTGAAGCTTTCTTT.

The chain couples TRBV7-8 to TRBJ2-7, with 7 bases fitting TRBD1. The germline V gene has CDR1 SGHVS and CDR2 FQNEAQ. This CDR3 contains 15 residues. The ends lost 5 bases at V and 3 bases at J; junction bases unmatched: 10. CDR3 nucleotide sequence: TGTGCCAGCAGCATCCCGGGACAGCGAAACTACGAGCAGTACTTC. It translates to CASSIPGQRNYEQYF. The complete variable domain, with remaining parts taken from reference TRBV7-8 and TRBJ2-7, reads GAGVSQSPRYKVAKRGQDVALRCDPISGHVSLFWYQQALGQGPEFLTYFQNEAQLDKSGLPSDRFFAERPEGSVSTLKIQRTQQEDSAVYLCASSIPGQRNYEQYFGPGTRLTVT.

A word on this clone: Other nucleotide sequences in the sample specify the same CDR3. The chain couples TRBV9 to TRBJ2-7, with D unclear. The germline V and J ends were trimmed by 0 bases and 2 bases, with 9 bases remaining between them. This CDR3 has 14 residues. CDR1 and CDR2 from the germline V gene are SGDLS and YYNGEE. This CDR3 reads CASSVGAPTYEQYF. In nucleotides, the CDR3 is TGTGCCAGCAGCGTAGGGGCACCGACCTACGAGCAGTACTTC.

This clone was recorded a few times. The chain has TRBV7-2 and TRBJ1-4; tentatively, D is TRBD1 (5 bases). The V end was cut by 0 bases, the J end by 8 bases, with 13 bases between. The CDR3 has 15 residues. Germline values: CDR1 SGHTA, CDR2 FQGNSA. The CDR3 spells CASSLASGVNEKLFF. CDR3 sequence (DNA): TGTGCCAGCAGCTTAGCGTCGGGGGTTAACGAAAAACTGTTTTTT.

V is TRBV28 and J is TRBJ1-1; D ambiguous. Trimming took 10 bases from V and 2 from J, leaving 20 bases between them. CDR3 size: 15 residues. The V gene's germline CDR1 is MDHEN and CDR2 SYDVKM. CDR3 region: CATREAIRGNTEAFF. In DNA form, the CDR3 reads TGTGCCACCCGAGAGGCCATCCGGGGAAACACTGAAGCTTTCTTT.

The CDR3 bases are TGTGCCAGCAGCTTAGGGGGGGGCGGGAACACTGAAGCTTTCTTT. Translated, it gives CASSLGGGGNTEAFF. The chain is built from TRBV7-9 and TRBJ1-1, with D maybe TRBD1 (6 bases). The CDR3 has 15 residues. V lost 1 base to trimming and J lost 1 base, with 10 bases between them. Germline assignment: CDR1 SEHNR and CDR2 FQNEAQ (reference sequence).

CDR3 in amino acids: CASSQRRNTGELFF. The CDR3 DNA sequence: TGTGCCAGCAGCCAGCGGAGGAACACCGGGGAGCTGTTTTTT. V is TRBV14 and J is TRBJ2-2; D remains unclear. Germline CDR1 SGHDN, CDR2 FVKESK. Trimming removed 3 bases from V and 1 base from J, with 6 bases in between. The CDR3 is made up of 14 amino acids.

The chain has TRBV5-5 and TRBJ1-2; 7 bases match TRBD1. V lost 3 bases to trimming and J lost 5 bases; unmatched junction nucleotides: 7. The CDR3 loop spans 14 amino acids. Germline assignment: CDR1 SGHKS and CDR2 YYEKEE (reference sequence). CDR3: CASSYRGGGYGYTF. The CDR3 nucleotides are TGTGCCAGCAGCTACAGGGGCGGGGGGTATGGCTACACCTTC.

The V call is TRBV4-2, the J call TRBJ2-2; 9 nucleotides match TRBD2. Germline V gene sequence: CDR1 LGHNA, CDR2 YNFKEQ. Trimming took 4 bases from V and 7 from J; bases not matched to a gene: 10. This CDR3 comprises 16 residues. CDR3 protein: CASSPLAREGLGELFF. The CDR3 DNA reads as TGTGCCAGCAGCCCTCTGGCGCGGGAGGGCCTCGGGGAGCTGTTTTTT.

The V call is TRBV15, the J call TRBJ1-5; 8 positions match TRBD1. The CDR3 spans 15 residues. V lost 3 bases and J lost 4; bases outside the gene matches: 5. Germline values: CDR1 LNHNV, CDR2 YYDKDF (reference sequence). CDR3 sequence reads: CATSRTGQENQPQHF. The CDR3 region has the DNA TGTGCCACCAGCAGGACGGGACAGGAGAATCAGCCCCAGCATTTT.

This clone was counted only a few times. V is TRBV7-2 and J is TRBJ1-6, with a possible D match to TRBD1 (6 bases). V shed 2 bases and J shed 5 bases, with 10 bases lying between them. This CDR3 is built from 15 residues. CDR1 is SGHTA, CDR2 FQGNSA, per germline. The CDR3 loop is CASSLQGRDNSPLHF. The CDR3 coding sequence is TGTGCCAGCAGCTTACAGGGGAGGGATAATTCACCCCTCCACTTT.

The J gene is TRBJ2-7, the V gene TRBV11-1, with 11 bases identical to TRBD2. After removal of 0 bases from V and 1 base from J, the junction contained 8 bases not matched to a gene. The CDR3 extends over 18 amino acids. Germline V lookup: CDR1 SGHAT, CDR2 FQDESV (reference sequence). The CDR3 DNA follows: TGTGCCAGCAGCTTAGCCTTCCTAGCGGGAGGTCGGTCCTACGAGCAGTACTTC. Residues: CASSLAFLAGGRSYEQYF.

Here the CDR3 DNA reads TGTGCCAGCAGCTTCTTGCGGCAGCAGTTCTTC. Its translation: CASSFLRQQFF. The V call is TRBV7-8, the J call TRBJ2-1; D is undetermined. The V and J ends lost 3 bases and 11 bases respectively, with 8 bases between them. The CDR3 is made up of 11 amino acids. Germline V lookup: CDR1 SGHVS, CDR2 FQNEAQ. Full variable domain (remainder filled in from reference TRBV7-8 and TRBJ2-1): GAGVSQSPRYKVAKRGQDVALRCDPISGHVSLFWYQQALGQGPEFLTYFQNEAQLDKSGLPSDRFFAERPEGSVSTLKIQRTQQEDSAVYLCASSFLRQQFFGPGTRLTVL.

The rearrangement joins TRBV13 to TRBJ2-3; D may be TRBD1 (5 bases). V lost 6 bases and J lost 0, with 16 bases in between. The germline gives CDR1 PRHDT, CDR2 FYEKMQ (reference sequence). CDR3 size: 16 residues. CDR3 protein: CASRIWTPASTDTQYF. CDR3 nucleotide sequence: TGTGCCAGCAGAATCTGGACACCGGCTAGCACAGATACGCAGTATTTT.

This clone was seen just once. The chain carries TRBV14 and TRBJ1-1; D unresolved. V was trimmed by 0 bases and J by 1 base, leaving 18 bases between them. CDR1 is SGHDN and CDR2 is FVKESK in the germline V gene. This CDR3 contains 18 residues. CDR3: CASSQEIGSARKNTEAFF. The CDR3 nucleotides read TGTGCCAGCAGCCAAGAGATCGGGTCGGCGAGGAAGAACACTGAAGCTTTCTTT.

The chain joins TRBV15 to TRBJ2-5; D is ambiguous. The CDR3 runs to 13 residues. The germline V gene encodes CDR1 LNHNV and CDR2 YYDKDF (reference sequence). The V end was cut by 0 bases, the J end by 4 bases, with 6 bases between. The CDR3 nucleotides read TGTGCCACCAGCAGAGATTCTAGAGAGACCCAGTACTTC. Translated: CATSRDSRETQYF.

The chain combines TRBV28 with TRBJ1-5; D remains unclear. V lost 7 bases to trimming and J lost 0 bases, with 7 bases between them. The CDR3 runs 13 residues. The germline V gene has CDR1 MDHEN and CDR2 SYDVKM. CDR3 loop: CASIYGSNQPQHF. The CDR3 coding sequence is TGTGCCAGCATCTACGGTAGCAATCAGCCCCAGCATTTT.

The V call is TRBV6-5, the J call TRBJ1-5; 11 positions match TRBD1. The CDR3 runs to 14 residues. V gave up 9 bases and J gave up 5 bases; unmatched junction bases: 6. Germline loops: CDR1 MNHEY, CDR2 SVGAGI. The DNA for the CDR3 is TGTGCCAGTTCCGGGACAGGGGGGGATCAGCCCCAGCATTTT. It encodes CASSGTGGDQPQHF.